The following is a T cell receptor beta chain sequence with its context. The entry originates in a study of blood T cell repertoires in COVID-19. About the study: Material from acute and convalescent COVID-19 was sourced from the United States, Italy and Spain.

Sequencing was performed with immunoSEQ multiplex PCR; in TCRdb, only in-frame clones are kept and a portion is missing. The repertoire includes under 500,000 clones, 87% of them detected once, and under 2% sits in the top ten. Cohort allocation depended upon clinical history that participants reported. The source material was PBMCs or T cells enriched from blood (not recorded which). The clonotype was recovered from a woman younger than 35 with acute COVID-19.

The CDR3 is CASRGGQGNSPLHF. In DNA form, the CDR3 reads TGTGCCAGCAGGGGGGGGCAGGGGAATTCACCCCTCCACTTT. This rearrangement joins TRBV2 to TRBJ1-6, with D possibly matching TRBD1 (6 bases). Deletions cut 6 bases from V and 7 bases from J, with 13 bases between. In germline, CDR1 is SNHLY, CDR2 FYNNEI. The CDR3 covers 14 residues.